A selection of T cell receptor beta chains follows, all from one sample in a study of T-cell reconstitution after alpha-beta-depleted transplantation in children. MiXCR, applied by TCRdb to the PCR reads, yields one record per CDR3 protein. The sample carries approximately 20,000 distinct CDR3 sequences, 10% to 15% recorded once. Here the sequenced sample was PBMCs, mostly from graft donor cells, taken 60 days after TCRalphabeta/CD19-depleted stem cell transplant. The receptor source for this set is a female patient between 2 and 15 years old who had a stem cell transplant for congenital amegakaryocytic thrombocytopenia, so the T cells may come from the graft donor. The CDR3 runs from the conserved cysteine through the conserved F or W. The D gene is left open where the match is weak. Rows give clone size only sometimes, using once, few, many, or a class for an expanded clone.

CDR3 DNA	CDR3 protein	clone size	V gene	J gene	D gene
TGTGCTAGTGGACCCGACAGAGCCCAAGCTTTCTTT	CASGPDRAQAFF	NA	TRBV12-5	TRBJ1-1	NA
TGCGCCAGCAGCCCCCGGACCGGGGTCTACGAGCAGTACTTC	CASSPRTGVYEQYF	many	TRBV4-1	TRBJ2-7	NA
TGCGCCAGCAGCTTCGGACAGCTATCCGAAAAACTGTTTTTT	CASSFGQLSEKLFF	many	TRBV5-1	TRBJ1-4	NA
TGCAGTGCTAGTTTGCCAGGGCCCTACGAGCAGTACTTC	CSASLPGPYEQYF	many	TRBV20-1	TRBJ2-7	NA
TGTGCCAGCAGCTTAGCCACCTACGAGCAGTACTTC	CASSLATYEQYF	many	TRBV7-9	TRBJ2-7	NA
TGCAGTGCTAGTGGCAGTAATAGCAATCAGCCCCAGCATTTT	CSASGSNSNQPQHF	many	TRBV20-1	TRBJ1-5	NA
TGTGCCAGCAGCGTAGCAGGGAACACTGAAGCTTTCTTT	CASSVAGNTEAFF	medium-sized	TRBV9	TRBJ1-1	NA
TGTGCCAGCAGTTATGGGACTCCGCAGCCCCAGCATTTT	CASSYGTPQPQHF	many	TRBV12-3/TRBV12-4	TRBJ1-5	NA
TGTGCCAGCAGCTCAGTACCGGGACTAGCGGGAGGCGAGCAGTACTTC	CASSSVPGLAGGEQYF	many	TRBV7-2	TRBJ2-7	TRBD2
TGTGCCAGCAGCCGGGACTACAATGAGCAGTTCTTC	CASSRDYNEQFF	many	TRBV7-2	TRBJ2-1	NA
TGTGCCAGCAGGAGGAGCGGGAGCTCCTACGAGCAGTACTTC	CASRRSGSSYEQYF	few	TRBV6-1	TRBJ2-7	TRBD2
TGCAGCGTTGACAGTCCATGGGATGAGCAGTTCTTC	CSVDSPWDEQFF	medium-sized	TRBV29-1	TRBJ2-1	NA
TGTGCCAGCAGTTTCCTCTACACGTCCGGGATAAAGAATGAGCAGTTCTTC	CASSFLYTSGIKNEQFF	many	TRBV27	TRBJ2-1	NA
TGTGCCAGCAGCGTGGGACAGGGGGCTTACGAGCAGTACTTC	CASSVGQGAYEQYF	many	TRBV9	TRBJ2-7	TRBD1
TGTGCCAGCTCACCAGGGCGGACACCGAACACTGAAGCTTTCTTT	CASSPGRTPNTEAFF	NA	TRBV18	TRBJ1-1	NA
TGCAGCGTCATCATATCGGACAGGGCCCAGCATTTT	CSVIISDRAQHF	many	TRBV29-1	TRBJ1-5	TRBD1
TGCAGTGCTACGGGACCTTGGGGAGAGACCCAGTACTTC	CSATGPWGETQYF	many	TRBV20-1	TRBJ2-5	NA
TGCAGTGCTGTCGAAATTCACAGGGGGAGCAATCAGCCCCAGCATTTT	CSAVEIHRGSNQPQHF	few	TRBV20-1	TRBJ1-5	TRBD1
TGTGCCAGCAACCTCGGAGTCTCTGGGGCCAACGTCCTGACTTTC	CASNLGVSGANVLTF	many	TRBV19	TRBJ2-6	NA
TGTGCCAGCACCCCTGGGCGGGGCCCTCCTTACAATGAGCAGTTCTTC	CASTPGRGPPYNEQFF	NA	TRBV11-2	TRBJ2-1	NA
TGTGCCAGCAGCTTAGGACGGGCCGGGGAGCTGTTTTTT	CASSLGRAGELFF	many	TRBV7-3	TRBJ2-2	NA
TGTGCCAGCAGTTCGCCACCTCCAGTTACCTACGAGCAGTACTTC	CASSSPPPVTYEQYF	many	TRBV28	TRBJ2-7	NA
TGCGCCAGCAGCTTGGATCCTAGCGGGGACCAAGAGACCCAGTACTTC	CASSLDPSGDQETQYF	many	TRBV5-1	TRBJ2-5	TRBD2
TGTGCCACCAGCGGCGGCGGGCTAGCCAAAAACATTCAGTACTTC	CATSGGGLAKNIQYF	many	TRBV15	TRBJ2-4	NA
TGTGCCAGCAGCCCGCGCCGGCTAGCGGGAGGGCCGTACAATGAGCAGTTCTTC	CASSPRRLAGGPYNEQFF	few	TRBV7-8	TRBJ2-1	TRBD2
TGTGCCAGCAGTGAATGGGGTTCCTATGGCTACACCTTC	CASSEWGSYGYTF	many	TRBV6-1	TRBJ1-2	NA
TGCAGTGCTATCAGCAGCAAAAACATTCAGTACTTC	CSAISSKNIQYF	medium-sized	TRBV20-1	TRBJ2-4	NA